Below, 30 T cell receptor beta chains from the same sample are listed, as sequenced in a study of OX40 agonist ivuxolimab in advanced cancers. The library was made by the immunoSEQ multiplex PCR assay. This is the immuneACCESS table as TCRdb keeps it, with only in-frame sequences that have V and J called. A part of the clones is gone; compared with another copy, unresolved V genes explain less than half, and the rest is unexplained. Within this sample are 55,000 to 65,000 clones, with approximately 81% of them counted one time only. Around 0.52% of the sample goes to the ten largest clones. Sequenced here: CD4+ or CD8+ T cells sorted from blood, sampled in a trial of the OX40 agonist ivuxolimab. All receptors derive from an adult with an advanced solid tumor such as melanoma, head and neck, liver or kidney cancer.

The chain employs TRBV28 and TRBJ2-7; 7 nucleotides line up with TRBD1. J lost 3 bases, V lost 3 bases, and 11 bases had no gene match. The length of the CDR3 is 16 residues. Germline V gene lookup returns CDR1 MDHEN and CDR2 SYDVKM. The CDR3 region has the DNA TGTGCCAGCAGTTTGATGACAGGGACCTTTGGCTACGAGCAGTACTTC. Translating gives CASSLMTGTFGYEQYF.

The chain links TRBV30 to TRBJ1-1; unclear D gene. Trimming removed 2 bases at V and 1 base at J, with 17 bases between. This CDR3 has 16 amino acids. Germline CDR1 GTSNPN, CDR2 SVGIG (reference sequence). The DNA of the CDR3 is TGTGCCTGGAGTTCACCGTGGGAGGAGGGGAACACTGAAGCTTTCTTT. Translated, it gives CAWSSPWEEGNTEAFF. The entire variable domain, with the rest obtained from reference TRBV30 and TRBJ1-1, is as follows: SQTIHQWPATLVQPVGSPLSLECTVEGTSNPNLYWYRQAAGRGLQLLFYSVGIGQISSEVPQNLSASRPQDRQFILSSKKLLLSDSGFYLCAWSSPWEEGNTEAFFGQGTRLTVV.

This chain links TRBV19 with TRBJ1-1; 7 bases line up with TRBD1. Germline assignment: CDR1 LNHDA and CDR2 SQIVND (reference sequence). V lost 6 bases to trimming and J lost 4 bases; unmatched junction nucleotides: 5. The CDR3 covers 13 residues. Here the CDR3 DNA reads TGTGCCAGTAGGATAACAGGGGTCACTGAAGCTTTCTTT. Protein sequence: CASRITGVTEAFF.

The genes are TRBV6-1 and TRBJ2-4; D unresolved. Germline values: CDR1 MNHNS, CDR2 SASEGT. CDR3 length equals 12 residues. V lost 0 bases and J lost 13, with 10 bases in between. The CDR3 reads CASSEAPQAQYF. CDR3 DNA sequence: TGTGCCAGCAGTGAAGCCCCGCAGGCCCAGTACTTC.

As to this clone: Mismatch with germline at one junction end may stem from a read error. V is TRBV7-9 and J is TRBJ2-1; D might be TRBD1 or TRBD2, each matching 5 bases. The CDR3 is 16 residues long. CDR1 is SEHNR and CDR2 is FQNEAQ in the germline V gene (reference sequence). CDR3 nucleotide sequence: TGTGCCAGCAGCTCGGGACGGTTTAGCTCCTACAATGGGCAGTTCTTC. This encodes CASSSGRFSSYNGQFF.

This rearrangement joins TRBV7-2 to TRBJ2-7; no clear D. V shed 5 bases and J shed 0 bases, with 17 bases lying between them. Germline CDR1 is SGHTA and CDR2 is FQGNSA. This CDR3 contains 16 residues. CDR3 loop: CASSLDSSISSYEQYF. In DNA, the CDR3 is TGTGCCAGCAGCCTCGACTCGTCTATAAGCTCCTACGAGCAGTACTTC.

V and J are TRBV7-2 and TRBJ2-3, with 11 bases fitting TRBD2. V shed 4 bases, J shed 1 base, and the junction held 10 bases outside the gene matches. Per the germline V gene, CDR1 is SGHTA and CDR2 is FQGNSA. CDR3 size: 18 residues. CDR3 sequence: CASSSDPILAGGTDTQYF. DNA of the CDR3: TGTGCCAGCAGCTCCGACCCCATACTAGCGGGAGGCACAGATACGCAGTATTTT. The whole variable domain, filled in from reference TRBV7-2 and TRBJ2-3, reads GAGVSQSPSNKVTEKGKDVELRCDPISGHTALYWYRQSLGQGLEFLIYFQGNSAPDKSGLPSDRFSAERTGGSVSTLTIQRTQQEDSAVYLCASSSDPILAGGTDTQYFGPGTRLTVL.

J is TRBJ2-3 and V is TRBV18; either TRBD1 or TRBD2 may fit D (6 bases each). Trimming shortened V by 3 bases and J by 4 bases, and 17 bases separated the two germline ends. The CDR3 totals 16 residues. The germline gives CDR1 KGHSH, CDR2 LQKENI. CDR3 DNA: TGTGCCAGCTCACCCAGTGACAGGTCGGGAGCAGATACGCAGTATTTT. Translating it yields CASSPSDRSGADTQYF.

The chain uses TRBV14 and TRBJ2-7, with 12 bases lining up with TRBD2. Per germline, CDR1 SGHDN and CDR2 FVKESK. CDR3 length: 19 amino acids. Trimming at V came to 3 bases and at J to 2 bases, leaving 14 bases not matched to a gene. CDR3 sequence reads: CASSHEGSTSGGSAYEQYF. CDR3 nucleotides: TGTGCCAGCAGCCATGAGGGTTCGACTAGCGGGGGAAGCGCCTACGAGCAGTACTTC.

This clone was picked up one time. The chain joins TRBV6-5 to TRBJ2-7, with 7 bases lining up with TRBD2. The CDR3 runs 14 residues. The germline V gene has CDR1 MNHEY and CDR2 SVGAGI. The trim removed 5 bases at V and 1 base at J, leaving 5 bases unmatched. The CDR3 nucleotides are TGTGCCAGCAGTCGGCCGGGACTATCCTACGAGCAGTACTTC. Translating gives CASSRPGLSYEQYF.

J is TRBJ2-7 and V is TRBV4-1, with 8 bases aligning to TRBD2. Per the germline V gene, CDR1 is MGHRA and CDR2 is YSYEKL. The J segment lost 2 bases and the V segment lost 1 base, leaving 7 bases of the junction unmatched. This CDR3 has 16 amino acids. The CDR3 bases are TGCGCCAGCAGCCAAGTCGGCCTAGCGGGCACCTACGAGCAGTACTTC. Translated, it gives CASSQVGLAGTYEQYF.

The J gene is TRBJ2-1, the V gene TRBV27; D might be TRBD1 (5 bases). Per the germline V gene, CDR1 is MNHEY and CDR2 is SMNVEV (reference sequence). V shed 6 bases and J shed 12 bases, with 33 bases lying between them. The CDR3 is 18 amino acids. This CDR3 is CASRPPRGFLSPPKAQFF. The DNA of the CDR3 is TGTGCCAGCAGGCCCCCAAGGGGCTTTTTAAGTCCCCCCAAGGCGCAGTTCTTC.

The genes are TRBV11-2 and TRBJ2-3; D remains ambiguous. The CDR3 runs 14 residues. The ends were cut back, 2 bases at V and 0 bases at J, with 6 bases in the middle. From germline, CDR1 is SGHAT and CDR2 FQNNGV. CDR3 region: CASSLSFSTDTQYF. Written as DNA, the CDR3 is TGTGCCAGCAGCTTATCGTTCAGCACAGATACGCAGTATTTT.

The chain joins TRBV23-1 to TRBJ2-7; D is uncertain. TRBV23-1 has ORF status, its function being uncertain. Trimming pared 4 bases from V and 7 bases from J, leaving 11 bases between. CDR3 length: 12 amino acids. CDR3 sequence reads: CASSLTTQEQYF. For the CDR3, the DNA is TGCGCCAGCAGTCTCACGACCCAAGAGCAGTACTTC.

V and J are TRBV28 and TRBJ1-2, with a possible D match to TRBD1 (5 bases). Germline CDR1 reads MDHEN; CDR2 reads SYDVKM. V shed 5 bases and J shed 4 bases, with 17 bases lying between them. CDR3 length equals 15 residues. Here the CDR3 DNA reads TGTGCCAGCAGTCCCCACTCGAGGGGCCGCTATGGCTACACCTTC. Its protein product is CASSPHSRGRYGYTF.

The V and J genes are TRBV28 and TRBJ1-2; maybe TRBD1 (5 bases). The germline gives CDR1 MDHEN, CDR2 SYDVKM. V lost 2 bases, J lost 4 bases, and 8 bases lay in between. CDR3 length: 13 amino acids. The DNA for the CDR3 is TGTGCCAGCAGTTTAGTACAGGCCTATGGCTACACCTTC. Its translation is CASSLVQAYGYTF.

This chain joins TRBV5-1 and TRBJ2-7, with D uncertain. Trimming removed 0 bases at V and 1 base at J, with 8 bases between. Germline V gene sequence: CDR1 SGHRS, CDR2 YFSETQ. The length of the CDR3 is 14 residues. CDR3 residues: CASSLDPGSYEQYF. CDR3 DNA sequence: TGCGCCAGCAGCTTGGACCCAGGATCCTACGAGCAGTACTTC. The full variable domain, completed using reference TRBV5-1 and TRBJ2-7, is KAGVTQTPRYLIKTRGQQVTLSCSPISGHRSVSWYQQTPGQGLQFLFEYFSETQRNKGNFPGRFSGRQFSNSRSEMNVSTLELGDSALYLCASSLDPGSYEQYFGPGTRLTVT.

The V gene is TRBV19, the J gene TRBJ2-2, with D unresolved. Trimming left V 3 bases short and J 1 base short, with 6 bases between. CDR1 is LNHDA, CDR2 SQIVND, per germline (reference sequence). The CDR3 runs to 14 residues. Here the CDR3 DNA reads TGTGCCAGTAGTATTTCTCGGAACACCGGGGAGCTGTTTTTT. This sequence encodes CASSISRNTGELFF.

The chain uses TRBV2 and TRBJ2-1; 7 bases line up with TRBD2. Trimming at V came to 3 bases and at J to 8 bases, leaving 4 bases not matched to a gene. The CDR3 contains 13 residues. Germline loops: CDR1 SNHLY, CDR2 FYNNEI. CDR3 loop: CASSDEAGYEQFF. The CDR3 DNA follows: TGTGCCAGCAGTGACGAAGCGGGATATGAGCAGTTCTTC.

V is TRBV6-6 and J is TRBJ2-2, with TRBD2 matching 10 bases. V gave up 1 base and J gave up 5 bases; unmatched junction bases: 4. There are 16 residues in the CDR3. Germline-derived CDR1 and CDR2 are MNHNY and SVGAGI (reference sequence). The CDR3 is CASSYFEAGGTGELFF. The CDR3 DNA follows: TGTGCCAGCAGTTACTTCGAAGCGGGAGGGACCGGGGAGCTGTTTTTT.

In its sample, this clone was seen a few times. The V call is TRBV6-6, the J call TRBJ1-5; D is perhaps TRBD1 (5 bases). The CDR3 loop spans 14 amino acids. Trimming took off 7 bases at V and 6 bases at J, with 16 bases between the two ends. CDR1 is MNHNY and CDR2 is SVGAGI in the germline V gene (reference sequence). CDR3 loop: CASIRHQGGQPQHF. The CDR3 region has the DNA TGTGCCAGCATCCGCCATCAGGGCGGTCAGCCCCAGCATTTT.

The chain is built from TRBV13 and TRBJ2-1, with TRBD2 identical over 13 bases. The CDR3 consists of 16 residues. CDR1 and CDR2 from the germline V gene are PRHDT and FYEKMQ (reference sequence). Unmatched junction bases numbered 5, after V lost 1 base and J lost 8 bases. The CDR3 sequence: CASSLVRTSGRDEQFF. Here the CDR3 DNA reads TGTGCCAGCAGCTTAGTCCGGACTAGCGGGAGAGATGAGCAGTTCTTC.

V usage is TRBV5-5 and J usage is TRBJ2-1; TRBD2 agrees at 10 bases. This CDR3 has 14 amino acids. Germline V gene sequence: CDR1 SGHKS, CDR2 YYEKEE (reference sequence). The trim removed 5 bases at V and 4 bases at J, leaving 3 bases unmatched. The DNA of the CDR3 is TGTGCCAGCAGGTCACTAGCGGGGTACAATGAGCAGTTCTTC. Translated: CASRSLAGYNEQFF.

The table lists this clone with many counts. The CDR3 DNA follows: TGCGCCAGCCGTTATAAACAGCTTTACGAGCAGTACTTC. Translated: CASRYKQLYEQYF. The chain links TRBV10-1 to TRBJ2-7; no clear D gene. Germline values: CDR1 WNHNN, CDR2 SYGVQD (reference sequence). V lost 8 bases and J 4 bases, leaving 15 bases between the germline ends. The CDR3 extends over 13 amino acids.

This clone has more than one count but fewer than ten. The J gene is TRBJ2-7, the V gene TRBV7-3; D assignment may be TRBD1 or TRBD2 (5 bases each). The germline V gene encodes CDR1 SGHTA and CDR2 FQGTGA. CDR3 length equals 15 residues. Trimming stripped 2 bases from V and 4 bases from J, with 15 bases between. CDR3 bases: TGTGCCAGCAGCTTAGGGGCGGCGGGTTGGTACGAGCAGTACTTC. Encoded protein: CASSLGAAGWYEQYF.

The chain has TRBV5-4 and TRBJ2-1, with 10 bases aligning to TRBD2. CDR1 is SGHNT, CDR2 YYREEE, per germline (reference sequence). The CDR3 length is 17 residues. V trimming: 0 bases; J trimming: 6 bases; junction bases outside the gene matches: 9. For the CDR3, the DNA is TGTGCCAGCAGCTTGGACGGCGGGGGACTAGCGTCCAATGAGCAGTTCTTC. Translating gives CASSLDGGGLASNEQFF. The full variable domain, its missing parts supplied by reference TRBV5-4 and TRBJ2-1, is ETGVTQSPTHLIKTRGQQVTLRCSSQSGHNTVSWYQQALGQGPQFIFQYYREEENGRGNFPPRFSGLQFPNYSSELNVNALELDDSALYLCASSLDGGGLASNEQFFGPGTRLTVL.

This chain links TRBV29-1 with TRBJ2-3; 13 bases are a match to TRBD2. This CDR3 has 12 residues. Per the germline V gene, CDR1 is SQVTM and CDR2 is ANQGSEA. After removal of 5 bases from V and 14 bases from J, the junction contained 7 bases not matched to a gene. CDR3: CSVRTSGSGGYF. In DNA form, the CDR3 reads TGCAGCGTTAGGACTAGCGGGAGCGGTGGGTATTTT.

The J gene is TRBJ1-2, the V gene TRBV13; 7 positions agree with TRBD1. The germline V gene has CDR1 PRHDT and CDR2 FYEKMQ (reference sequence). V gave up 0 bases and J gave up 10 bases; unmatched junction bases: 5. The CDR3 has 13 amino acids. The DNA for the CDR3 is TGTGCCAGCAGCTTAGGGACAGGGTGGCACTACACCTTC. This encodes CASSLGTGWHYTF.

This clone was detected once. CDR3 sequence (DNA): TGTGCCAGCAGAGCGAACACCGGGGAGCTGTTTTTT. Protein product: CASRANTGELFF. The chain employs TRBV6-5 and TRBJ2-2; D gene ambiguous. Deletions cut 6 bases from V and 0 bases from J, with 2 bases between. CDR3 length: 12 amino acids. The germline V gene has CDR1 MNHEY and CDR2 SVGAGI.

Worth noting for this clone: Because the CDR3's place on the DNA is in doubt, the DNA is left out and the CDR3 is given as listed by TCRdb. V and J are TRBV30 and TRBJ1-5. Germline V gives CDR1 GTSNPN, CDR2 SVGIG (reference sequence). The CDR3 sequence runs 13 residues, both termini included. CDR3 in amino acids: CAWTFGSGQPQHF.